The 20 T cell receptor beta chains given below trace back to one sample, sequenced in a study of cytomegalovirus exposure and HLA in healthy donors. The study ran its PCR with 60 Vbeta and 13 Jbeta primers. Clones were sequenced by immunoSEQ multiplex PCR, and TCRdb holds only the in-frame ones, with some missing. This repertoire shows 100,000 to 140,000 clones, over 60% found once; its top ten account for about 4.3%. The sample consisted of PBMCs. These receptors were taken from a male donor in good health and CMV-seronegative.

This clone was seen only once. The CDR3 DNA follows: TGCGCCAGCAGCCAAGTTTCCCGGGTAGCCAATGAGCAGTTCTTC. It codes for CASSQVSRVANEQFF. The V and J genes are TRBV4-1 and TRBJ2-1; D remains unclear. V was shortened by 1 base and J by 6 bases, with 13 bases between the two germline ends. The CDR3 covers 15 residues. Per germline, CDR1 MGHRA and CDR2 YSYEKL.

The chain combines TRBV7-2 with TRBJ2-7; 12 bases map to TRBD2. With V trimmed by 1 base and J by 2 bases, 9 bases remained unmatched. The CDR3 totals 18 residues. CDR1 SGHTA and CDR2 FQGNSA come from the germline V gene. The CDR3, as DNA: TGTGCCAGCAGCTTAGGGGCTAGCGGGAGGGCCCTCCCCTACGAGCAGTACTTC. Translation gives CASSLGASGRALPYEQYF.

CDR3 in amino acids: CASRSSGAGGELFF. CDR3 coding DNA: TGTGCCAGCAGGTCTAGCGGGGCGGGCGGGGAGCTGTTTTTT. The chain recombines TRBV11-2 with TRBJ2-2; the match to TRBD2 covers 9 bases. The J segment lost 7 bases and the V segment lost 6 bases, leaving 6 bases of the junction unmatched. CDR3 size: 14 residues. Germline CDR1 is SGHAT and CDR2 is FQNNGV.

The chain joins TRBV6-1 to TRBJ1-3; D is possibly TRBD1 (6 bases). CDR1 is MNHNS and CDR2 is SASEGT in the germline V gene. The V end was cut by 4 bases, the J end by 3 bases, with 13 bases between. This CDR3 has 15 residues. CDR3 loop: CASSVTGLDGNTIYF. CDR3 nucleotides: TGTGCCAGCAGTGTTACAGGGCTAGATGGAAACACCATATATTTT.

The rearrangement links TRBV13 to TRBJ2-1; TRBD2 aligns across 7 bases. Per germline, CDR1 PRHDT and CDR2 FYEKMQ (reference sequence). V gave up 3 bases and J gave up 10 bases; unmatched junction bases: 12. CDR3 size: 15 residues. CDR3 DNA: TGTGCCAGCAGCTTGGGGCCTAGCGGTGGCATGGAGCAGTTCTTC. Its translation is CASSLGPSGGMEQFF.

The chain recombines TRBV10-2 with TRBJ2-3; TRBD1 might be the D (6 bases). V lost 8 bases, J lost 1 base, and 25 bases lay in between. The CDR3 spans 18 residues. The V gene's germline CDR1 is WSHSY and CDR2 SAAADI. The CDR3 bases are TGCGCCAGCGACAGGACCCTACTGCGTCCGTCTCGCACAGATACGCAGTATTTT. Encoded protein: CASDRTLLRPSRTDTQYF.

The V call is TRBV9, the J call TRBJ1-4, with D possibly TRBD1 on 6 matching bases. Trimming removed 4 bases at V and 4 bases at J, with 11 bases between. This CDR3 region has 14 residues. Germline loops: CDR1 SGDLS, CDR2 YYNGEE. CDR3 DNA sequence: TGTGCCAGCAGCAGCCGACAGGATAATGAAAAACTGTTTTTT. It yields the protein CASSSRQDNEKLFF.

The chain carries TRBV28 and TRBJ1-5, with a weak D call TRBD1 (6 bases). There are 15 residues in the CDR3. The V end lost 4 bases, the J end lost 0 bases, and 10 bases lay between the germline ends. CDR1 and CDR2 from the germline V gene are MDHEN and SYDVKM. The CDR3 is CASSWTVYSNQPQHF. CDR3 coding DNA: TGTGCCAGCAGTTGGACAGTCTATAGCAATCAGCCCCAGCATTTT.

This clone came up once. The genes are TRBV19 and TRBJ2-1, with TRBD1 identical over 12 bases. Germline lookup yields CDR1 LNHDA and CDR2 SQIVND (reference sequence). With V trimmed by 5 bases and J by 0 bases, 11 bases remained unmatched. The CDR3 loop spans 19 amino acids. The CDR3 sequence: CASSVTGQGAISSYNEQFF. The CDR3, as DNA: TGTGCCAGTAGTGTGACGGGACAGGGGGCGATAAGCTCCTACAATGAGCAGTTCTTC.

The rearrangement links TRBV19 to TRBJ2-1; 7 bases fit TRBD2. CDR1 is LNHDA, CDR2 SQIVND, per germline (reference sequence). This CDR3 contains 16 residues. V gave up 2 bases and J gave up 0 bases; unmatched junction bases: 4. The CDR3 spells CASSITSAYSYNEQFF. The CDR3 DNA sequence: TGTGCCAGTAGTATAACTAGCGCCTACTCCTACAATGAGCAGTTCTTC.

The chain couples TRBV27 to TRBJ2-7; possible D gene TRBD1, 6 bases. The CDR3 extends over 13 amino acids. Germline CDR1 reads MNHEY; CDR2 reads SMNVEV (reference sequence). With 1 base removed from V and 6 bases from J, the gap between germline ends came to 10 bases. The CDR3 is CASSLLGAREQYF. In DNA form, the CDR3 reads TGTGCCAGCAGTTTATTGGGGGCGCGCGAGCAGTACTTC.

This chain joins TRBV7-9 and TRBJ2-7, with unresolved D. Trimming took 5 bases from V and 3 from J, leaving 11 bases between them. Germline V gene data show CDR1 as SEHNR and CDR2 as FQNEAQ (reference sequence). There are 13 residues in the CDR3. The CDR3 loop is CASSTVTYYEQYF. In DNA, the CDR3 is TGTGCCAGCAGCACAGTTACCTACTACGAGCAGTACTTC.

The CDR3 sequence: CASSQNDISYEQYF. CDR3 in DNA: TGCGCCAGCAGCCAAAACGACATCTCCTACGAGCAGTACTTC. The chain combines TRBV4-1 with TRBJ2-7; D gene unclear. The germline V gene has CDR1 MGHRA and CDR2 YSYEKL. This CDR3 comprises 14 residues. V lost 2 bases, J lost 0 bases, and 8 bases lay in between.

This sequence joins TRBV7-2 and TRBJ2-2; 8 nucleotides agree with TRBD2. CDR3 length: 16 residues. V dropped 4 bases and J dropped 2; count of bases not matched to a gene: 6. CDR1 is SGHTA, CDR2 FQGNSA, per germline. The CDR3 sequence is CASSSRLATNTGELFF. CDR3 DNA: TGTGCCAGCAGCTCCCGACTAGCGACTAACACCGGGGAGCTGTTTTTT.

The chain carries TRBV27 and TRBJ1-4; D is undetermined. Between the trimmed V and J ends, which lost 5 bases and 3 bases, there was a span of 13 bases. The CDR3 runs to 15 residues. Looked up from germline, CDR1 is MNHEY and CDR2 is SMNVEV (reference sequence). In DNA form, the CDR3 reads TGTGCCAGCAGTCTACTTTCGGGAGCTAATGAAAAACTGTTTTTT. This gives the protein CASSLLSGANEKLFF.

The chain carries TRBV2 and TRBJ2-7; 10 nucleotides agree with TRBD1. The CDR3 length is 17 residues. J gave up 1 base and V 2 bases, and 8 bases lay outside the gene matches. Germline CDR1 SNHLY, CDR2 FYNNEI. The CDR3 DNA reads TGTGCCAGCAGTGAACCGCCGACAGGGGGCAAGTCCTACGAGCAGTACTTC. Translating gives CASSEPPTGGKSYEQYF.

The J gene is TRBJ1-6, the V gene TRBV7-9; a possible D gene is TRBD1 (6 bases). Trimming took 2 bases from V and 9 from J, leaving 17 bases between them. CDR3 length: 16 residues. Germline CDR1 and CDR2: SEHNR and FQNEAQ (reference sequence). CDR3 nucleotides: TGTGCCAGCAGCTTATTTTCCCCCCAGGGGAGTTCACCCCTCCACTTT. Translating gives CASSLFSPQGSSPLHF.

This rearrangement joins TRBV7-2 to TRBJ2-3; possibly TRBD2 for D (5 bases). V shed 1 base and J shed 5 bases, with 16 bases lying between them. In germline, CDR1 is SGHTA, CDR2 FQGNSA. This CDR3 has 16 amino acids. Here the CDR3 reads CASSLDFKGVVDTQYF. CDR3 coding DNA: TGTGCCAGCAGCTTAGACTTTAAGGGAGTCGTAGATACGCAGTATTTT. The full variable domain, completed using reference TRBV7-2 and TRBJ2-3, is GAGVSQSPSNKVTEKGKDVELRCDPISGHTALYWYRQSLGQGLEFLIYFQGNSAPDKSGLPSDRFSAERTGGSVSTLTIQRTQQEDSAVYLCASSLDFKGVVDTQYFGPGTRLTVL.

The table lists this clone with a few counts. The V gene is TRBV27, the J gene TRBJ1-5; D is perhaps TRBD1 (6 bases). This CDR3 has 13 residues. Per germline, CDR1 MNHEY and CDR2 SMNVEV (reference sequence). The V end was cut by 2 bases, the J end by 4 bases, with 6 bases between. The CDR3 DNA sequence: TGTGCCAGCAGTTTAAGGGGGAATCAGCCCCAGCATTTT. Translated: CASSLRGNQPQHF.

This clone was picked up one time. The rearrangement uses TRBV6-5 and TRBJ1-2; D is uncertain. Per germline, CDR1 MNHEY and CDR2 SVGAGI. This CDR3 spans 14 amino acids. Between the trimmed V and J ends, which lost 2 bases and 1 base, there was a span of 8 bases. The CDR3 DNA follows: TGTGCCAGCAGTTACGCTCCTAATAACTATGGCTACACCTTC. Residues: CASSYAPNNYGYTF.